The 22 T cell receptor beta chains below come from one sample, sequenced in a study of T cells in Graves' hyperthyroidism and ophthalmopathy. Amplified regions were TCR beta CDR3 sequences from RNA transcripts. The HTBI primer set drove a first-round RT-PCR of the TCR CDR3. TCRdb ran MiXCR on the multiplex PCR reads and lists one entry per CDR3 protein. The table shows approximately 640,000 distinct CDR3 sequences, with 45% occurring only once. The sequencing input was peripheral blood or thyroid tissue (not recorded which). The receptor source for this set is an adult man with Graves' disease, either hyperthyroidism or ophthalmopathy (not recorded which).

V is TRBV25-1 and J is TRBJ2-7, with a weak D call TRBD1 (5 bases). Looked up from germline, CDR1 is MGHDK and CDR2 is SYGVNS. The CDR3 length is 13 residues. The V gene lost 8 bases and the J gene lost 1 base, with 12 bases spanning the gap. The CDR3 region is CASVGQGSYEQYF. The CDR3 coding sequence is TGTGCCAGCGTGGGGCAAGGATCCTACGAGCAGTACTTC.

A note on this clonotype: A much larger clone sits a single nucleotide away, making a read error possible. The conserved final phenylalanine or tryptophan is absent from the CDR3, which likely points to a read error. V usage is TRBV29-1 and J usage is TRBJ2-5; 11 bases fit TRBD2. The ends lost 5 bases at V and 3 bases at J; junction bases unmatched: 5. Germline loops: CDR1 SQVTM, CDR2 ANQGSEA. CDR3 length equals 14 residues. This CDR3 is CSVRGLAAEETQYL. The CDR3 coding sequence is TGCAGCGTTCGGGGACTAGCGGCTGAAGAGACCCAGTACCTC.

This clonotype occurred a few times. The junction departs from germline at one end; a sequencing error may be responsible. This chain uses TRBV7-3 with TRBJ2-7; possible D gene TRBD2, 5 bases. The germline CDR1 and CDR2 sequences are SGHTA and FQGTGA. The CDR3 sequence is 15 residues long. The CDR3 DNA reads TGCGCCAGCACCCTAAGTCTCACCGGGACCTACGAGCAGTACTTC. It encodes CASTLSLTGTYEQYF.

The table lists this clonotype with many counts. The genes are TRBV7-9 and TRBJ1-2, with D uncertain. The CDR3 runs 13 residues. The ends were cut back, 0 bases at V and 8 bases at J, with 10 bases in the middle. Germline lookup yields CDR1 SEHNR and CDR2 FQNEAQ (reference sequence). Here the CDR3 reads CASSLASPTGYTF. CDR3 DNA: TGTGCCAGCAGCTTAGCCTCCCCCACCGGCTACACCTTC.

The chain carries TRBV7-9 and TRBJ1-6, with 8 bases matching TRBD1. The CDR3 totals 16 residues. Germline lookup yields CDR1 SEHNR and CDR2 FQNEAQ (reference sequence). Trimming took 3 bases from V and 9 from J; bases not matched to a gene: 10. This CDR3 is CASSLGGQGVGSPLHF. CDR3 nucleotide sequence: TGTGCCAGCAGCTTGGGTGGACAGGGAGTAGGTTCACCCCTCCACTTT. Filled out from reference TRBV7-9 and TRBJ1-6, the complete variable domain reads DTGVSQNPRHKITKRGQNVTFRCDPISEHNRLYWYRQTLGQGPEFLTYFQNEAQLEKSRLLSDRFSAERPKGSFSTLEIQRTEQGDSAMYLCASSLGGQGVGSPLHFGNGTRLTVT.

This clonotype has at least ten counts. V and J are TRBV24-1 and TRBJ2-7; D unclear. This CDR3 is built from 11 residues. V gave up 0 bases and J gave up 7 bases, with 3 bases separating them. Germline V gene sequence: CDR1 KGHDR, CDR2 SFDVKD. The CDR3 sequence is CATSDLEEQYF. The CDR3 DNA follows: TGTGCCACCAGTGATTTGGAGGAGCAGTACTTC.

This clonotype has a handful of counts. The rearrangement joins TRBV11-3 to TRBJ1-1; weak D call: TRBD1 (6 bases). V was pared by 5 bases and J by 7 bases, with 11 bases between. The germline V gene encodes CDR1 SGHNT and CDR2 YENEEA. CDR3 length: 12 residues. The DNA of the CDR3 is TGTGCCAGCAGCCAGGGGCCGATTGAAGCTTTCTTT. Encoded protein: CASSQGPIEAFF.

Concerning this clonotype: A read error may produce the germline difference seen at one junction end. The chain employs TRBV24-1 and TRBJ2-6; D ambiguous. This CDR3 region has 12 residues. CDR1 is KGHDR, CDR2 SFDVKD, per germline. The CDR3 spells CATSDSGSIEAF. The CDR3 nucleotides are TGTGCCACCAGTGATTCGGGCAGTATAGAAGCTTTC.

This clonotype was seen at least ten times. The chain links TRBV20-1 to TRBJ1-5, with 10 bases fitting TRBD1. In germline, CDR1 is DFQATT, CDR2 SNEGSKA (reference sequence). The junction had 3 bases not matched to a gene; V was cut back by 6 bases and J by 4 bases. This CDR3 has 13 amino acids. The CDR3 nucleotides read TGCAGTGCAAGGGACAGGGGTAATCAGCCCCAGCATTTT. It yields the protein CSARDRGNQPQHF.

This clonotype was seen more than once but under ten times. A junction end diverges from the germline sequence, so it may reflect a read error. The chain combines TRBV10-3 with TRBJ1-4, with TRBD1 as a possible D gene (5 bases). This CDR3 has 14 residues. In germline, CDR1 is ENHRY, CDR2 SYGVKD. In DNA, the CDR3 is TGTGCCAGCAGTTCGGGACGGGGGGGTGAAAAACTGTTTTTT. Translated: CASSSGRGGEKLFF.

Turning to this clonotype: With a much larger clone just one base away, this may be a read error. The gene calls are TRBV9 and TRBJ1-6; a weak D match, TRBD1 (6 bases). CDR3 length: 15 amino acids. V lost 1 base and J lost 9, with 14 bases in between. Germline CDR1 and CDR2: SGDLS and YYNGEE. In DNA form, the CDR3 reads TGTGCCAGCAGCGTAATAAACAGGGTCGGTTCACCCCTCCACTTT. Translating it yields CASSVINRVGSPLHF. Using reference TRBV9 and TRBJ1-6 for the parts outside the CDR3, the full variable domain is DSGVTQTPKHLITATGQRVTLRCSPRSGDLSVYWYQQSLDQGLQFLIQYYNGEERAKGNILERFSAQQFPDLHSELNLSSLELGDSALYFCASSVINRVGSPLHFGNGTRLTVT.

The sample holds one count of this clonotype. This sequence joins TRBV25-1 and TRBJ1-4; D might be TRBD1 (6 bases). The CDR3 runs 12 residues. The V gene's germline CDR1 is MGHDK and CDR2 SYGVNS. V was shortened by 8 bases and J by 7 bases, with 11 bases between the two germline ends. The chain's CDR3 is CASLGGSEKLFF. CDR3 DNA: TGTGCCAGCTTGGGGGGCTCTGAAAAACTGTTTTTT.

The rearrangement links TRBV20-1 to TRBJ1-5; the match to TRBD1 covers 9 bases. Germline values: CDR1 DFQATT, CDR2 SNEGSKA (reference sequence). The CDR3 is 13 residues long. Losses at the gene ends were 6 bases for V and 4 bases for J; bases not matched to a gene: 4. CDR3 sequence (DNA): TGCAGTGCAAAGGGGACAGGGAATCAGCCCCAGCATTTT. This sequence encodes CSAKGTGNQPQHF.

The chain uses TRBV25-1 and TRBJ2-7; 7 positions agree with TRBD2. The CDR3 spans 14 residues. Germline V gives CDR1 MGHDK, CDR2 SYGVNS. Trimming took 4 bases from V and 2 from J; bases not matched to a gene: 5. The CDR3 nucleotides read TGTGCCAGCAGTGGTCTAGCGGAAGCCTACGAGCAGTACTTC. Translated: CASSGLAEAYEQYF.

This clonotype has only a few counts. The CDR3 DNA reads as TGCGCCAGCAGCTTGGCCAGTATCCAGGGCGGTTCACCCCTCCACTTT. This translates into CASSLASIQGGSPLHF. The genes are TRBV5-1 and TRBJ1-6; a weak D match, TRBD1 (5 bases). This CDR3 spans 16 amino acids. Looked up from germline, CDR1 is SGHRS and CDR2 is YFSETQ. V lost 0 bases and J lost 9, with 16 bases in between.

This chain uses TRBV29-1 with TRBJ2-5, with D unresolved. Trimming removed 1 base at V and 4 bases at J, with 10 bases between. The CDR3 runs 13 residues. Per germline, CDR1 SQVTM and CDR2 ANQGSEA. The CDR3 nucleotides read TGCAGCGTTGAAGCTATAGGGTCAGAGACCCAGTACTTC. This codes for CSVEAIGSETQYF.

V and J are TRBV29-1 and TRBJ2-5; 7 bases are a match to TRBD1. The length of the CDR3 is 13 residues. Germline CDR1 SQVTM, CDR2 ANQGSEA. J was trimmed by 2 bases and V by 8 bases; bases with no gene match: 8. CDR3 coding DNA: TGCAGCCCGGCGACGGGACAGCAAGAGACCCAGTACTTC. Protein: CSPATGQQETQYF.

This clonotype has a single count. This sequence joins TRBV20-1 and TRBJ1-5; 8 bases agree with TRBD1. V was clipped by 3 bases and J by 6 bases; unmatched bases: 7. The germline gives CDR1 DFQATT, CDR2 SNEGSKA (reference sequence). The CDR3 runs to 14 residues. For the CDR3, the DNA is TGCAGTGCTAGGGACAGGGTAATGGGTCAGCCCCAGCATTTT. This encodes CSARDRVMGQPQHF.

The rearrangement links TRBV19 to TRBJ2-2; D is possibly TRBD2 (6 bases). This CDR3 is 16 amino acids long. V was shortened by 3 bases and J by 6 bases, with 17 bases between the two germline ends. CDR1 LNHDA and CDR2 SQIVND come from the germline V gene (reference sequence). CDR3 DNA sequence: TGTGCCAGTAGTATTTCCGGGACTTCTTGGGCCGGGGAGCTGTTTTTT. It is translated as CASSISGTSWAGELFF. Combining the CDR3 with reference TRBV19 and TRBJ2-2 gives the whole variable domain DGGITQSPKYLFRKEGQNVTLSCEQNLNHDAMYWYRQDPGQGLRLIYYSQIVNDFQKGDIAEGYSVSREKKESFPLTVTSAQKNPTAFYLCASSISGTSWAGELFFGEGSRLTVL.

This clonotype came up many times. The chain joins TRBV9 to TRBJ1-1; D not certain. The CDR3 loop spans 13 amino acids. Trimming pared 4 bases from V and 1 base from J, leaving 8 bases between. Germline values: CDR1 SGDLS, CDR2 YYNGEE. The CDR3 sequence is CASSYSTNTEAFF. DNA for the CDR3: TGTGCCAGCAGCTACAGCACGAACACTGAAGCTTTCTTT.

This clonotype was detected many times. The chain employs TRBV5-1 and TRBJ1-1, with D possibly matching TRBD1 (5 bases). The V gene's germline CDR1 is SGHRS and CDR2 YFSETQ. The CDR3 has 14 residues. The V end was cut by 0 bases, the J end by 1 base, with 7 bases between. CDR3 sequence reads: CASSLVDTNTEAFF. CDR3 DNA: TGCGCCAGCAGCTTGGTGGACACGAACACTGAAGCTTTCTTT.

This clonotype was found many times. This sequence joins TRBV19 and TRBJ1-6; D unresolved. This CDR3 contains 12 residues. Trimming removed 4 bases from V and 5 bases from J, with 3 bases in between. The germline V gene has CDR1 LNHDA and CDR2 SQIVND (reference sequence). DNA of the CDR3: TGTGCCAGTAGTACCCATAATTCACCCCTCCACTTT. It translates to CASSTHNSPLHF. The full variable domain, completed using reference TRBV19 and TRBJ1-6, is DGGITQSPKYLFRKEGQNVTLSCEQNLNHDAMYWYRQDPGQGLRLIYYSQIVNDFQKGDIAEGYSVSREKKESFPLTVTSAQKNPTAFYLCASSTHNSPLHFGNGTRLTVT.